The 13 T cell receptor beta chains listed next were all sequenced from one sample in a study of vaccination and CD4 T cells after COVID-19. Their antigens are not known. Treatment noted: approximately nine-day PBMC culture with coronavirus spike peptide pools or control peptides (ViraFEST assay). An Oncomine TCR Beta short-read assay was used to sequence the DNA from cultured CD4+ T cells. TCRdb reanalysed the PCR reads using MiXCR and keeps one entry per CDR3 protein. This table has 3,400 or so distinct CDR3 sequences, 60% to 80% appearing once. Sample: CD4+ T cells from blood, cultured in vitro. The receptors stem from a human donor who had recovered from COVID-19.

V is TRBV2 and J is TRBJ2-1; D ambiguous. The CDR3 contains 12 residues. Germline assignment: CDR1 SNHLY and CDR2 FYNNEI. The V gene lost 6 bases and the J gene lost 6 bases, with 9 bases spanning the gap. This CDR3 reads CASSRTGNEQFF. CDR3 DNA: TGTGCCAGCAGCAGGACGGGCAATGAGCAGTTCTTC. Based on the CDR3 plus reference TRBV2 and TRBJ2-1, the full variable domain is EPEVTQTPSHQVTQMGQEVILRCVPISNHLYFYWYRQILGQKVEFLVSFYNNEISEKSEIFDDQFSVERPDGSNFTLKIRSTKLEDSAMYFCASSRTGNEQFFGPGTRLTVL.

The chain uses TRBV4-1 and TRBJ1-1; D unresolved. Germline V gene lookup returns CDR1 MGHRA and CDR2 YSYEKL. Trimming left V 2 bases short and J 4 bases short, with 11 bases between. The CDR3 covers 14 residues. The DNA of the CDR3 is TGCGCCAGCAGCCAATGGGAGATGAGCACTGAAGCTTTCTTT. This gives the protein CASSQWEMSTEAFF.

The V and J genes are TRBV6-1 and TRBJ1-1; TRBD1 aligns across 9 bases. The V gene's germline CDR1 is MNHNS and CDR2 SASEGT. J was trimmed by 4 bases and V by 4 bases; bases with no gene match: 7. There are 15 residues in the CDR3. The CDR3 DNA reads as TGTGCCAGCAGTGGTGGGACAGGGTGGGCCACTGAAGCTTTCTTT. Its translation is CASSGGTGWATEAFF.

The genes are TRBV27 and TRBJ1-5; D perhaps matches TRBD1 (6 bases). The V gene lost 2 bases and the J gene lost 6 bases, with 11 bases spanning the gap. Germline V gene sequence: CDR1 MNHEY, CDR2 SMNVEV (reference sequence). The CDR3 covers 14 residues. CDR3 loop: CASSLIGGGQPQHF. DNA of the CDR3: TGTGCCAGCAGTTTAATTGGGGGCGGTCAGCCCCAGCATTTT.

The DNA for the CDR3 is TGTGCCAGCAGTGAATCCTTACCAGATACGCAGTATTTT. This sequence encodes CASSESLPDTQYF. The chain joins TRBV2 to TRBJ2-3; D not certain. Germline lookup yields CDR1 SNHLY and CDR2 FYNNEI. This CDR3 is 13 amino acids long. Deletions cut 2 bases from V and 4 bases from J, with 7 bases between.

The chain combines TRBV12-3 or TRBV12-4 with TRBJ1-5, with 9 bases identical to TRBD1. V gave up 3 bases and J gave up 7 bases; unmatched junction bases: 1. The CDR3 is 13 amino acids. CDR3 loop: CASSFDRGQPQHF. As DNA, the CDR3 is TGTGCCAGCAGTTTCGACAGGGGGCAGCCCCAGCATTTT.

In its sample, this clonotype was seen once. The V call is TRBV30, the J call TRBJ1-1; D not certain. The germline V gene encodes CDR1 GTSNPN and CDR2 SVGIG (reference sequence). V was clipped by 5 bases and J by 3 bases, with 13 bases between them. This CDR3 region has 13 residues. CDR3 DNA sequence: TGTGCCTGGGGGCTCCAGTCGCACACTGAAGCTTTCTTT. This encodes CAWGLQSHTEAFF.

The V call is TRBV30, the J call TRBJ2-6, with D unresolved. CDR3 length: 10 amino acids. V was pared by 4 bases and J by 13 bases, with 8 bases between. Germline V gene lookup returns CDR1 GTSNPN and CDR2 SVGIG (reference sequence). The CDR3 nucleotides read TGTGCCTGGAAATCTGAAGTCCTGACTTTC. Translated: CAWKSEVLTF. Together with reference TRBV30 and TRBJ2-6, the CDR3 gives the full variable domain: SQTIHQWPATLVQPVGSPLSLECTVEGTSNPNLYWYRQAAGRGLQLLFYSVGIGQISSEVPQNLSASRPQDRQFILSSKKLLLSDSGFYLCAWKSEVLTFGAGSRLTVL.

The J gene is TRBJ1-2, the V gene TRBV6-1; D is perhaps TRBD1 (6 bases). Trimming pared 6 bases from V and 4 bases from J, leaving 21 bases between. This CDR3 has 16 amino acids. CDR1 is MNHNS and CDR2 is SASEGT in the germline V gene. CDR3 region: CASRRTQTGKGYGYTF. CDR3 coding DNA: TGTGCCAGCAGGCGGACCCAAACAGGGAAGGGCTATGGCTACACCTTC.

J is TRBJ2-7 and V is TRBV20-1; TRBD1 aligns across 7 bases. CDR3 length: 13 residues. Germline lookup yields CDR1 DFQATT and CDR2 SNEGSKA (reference sequence). V shed 4 bases and J 4 bases; nucleotides not matched to a gene: 7. The DNA for the CDR3 is TGCAGTGCTATACAGGGGATCGGGTACGAGCAGTACTTC. Protein: CSAIQGIGYEQYF.

This clonotype was recorded once. CDR3 sequence reads: CASSLYASGNYEQYF. CDR3 in DNA: TGTGCCAGCAGTTTATACGCTAGCGGTAACTACGAGCAGTACTTC. The rearrangement uses TRBV28 and TRBJ2-7; TRBD2 matches at 7 bases. Looked up from germline, CDR1 is MDHEN and CDR2 is SYDVKM. The CDR3 has 15 amino acids. The junction had 6 bases not matched to a gene; V was cut back by 1 base and J by 3 bases.

The V call is TRBV12-3 or TRBV12-4, the J call TRBJ1-6, with D perhaps matching TRBD1 (6 bases). The CDR3 is 15 amino acids. The V end lost 6 bases, the J end lost 7 bases, and 16 bases lay between the germline ends. The CDR3 spells CASSPQDSSNSPLHF. CDR3 DNA: TGTGCCAGCAGCCCACAGGACAGTTCGAATTCACCCCTCCACTTT.

The rearrangement joins TRBV12-3 or TRBV12-4 to TRBJ1-1, with D possibly being TRBD1 (5 bases). CDR3 length equals 13 residues. Trimming pared 6 bases from V and 1 base from J, leaving 9 bases between. This chain's CDR3 is CASRLQANTEAFF. The CDR3 nucleotides read TGTGCCAGCAGGCTACAGGCGAACACTGAAGCTTTCTTT.